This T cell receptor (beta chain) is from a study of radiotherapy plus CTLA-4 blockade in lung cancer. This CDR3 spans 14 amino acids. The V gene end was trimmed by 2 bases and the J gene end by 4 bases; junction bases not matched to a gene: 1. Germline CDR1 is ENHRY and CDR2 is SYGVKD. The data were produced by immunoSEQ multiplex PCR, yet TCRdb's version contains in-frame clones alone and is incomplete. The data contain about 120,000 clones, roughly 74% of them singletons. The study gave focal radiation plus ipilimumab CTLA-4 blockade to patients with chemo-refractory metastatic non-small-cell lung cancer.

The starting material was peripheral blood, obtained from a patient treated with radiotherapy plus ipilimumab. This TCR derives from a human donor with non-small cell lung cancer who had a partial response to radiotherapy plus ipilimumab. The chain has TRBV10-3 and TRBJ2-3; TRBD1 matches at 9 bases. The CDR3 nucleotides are TGTGCCATCAGTGAGACAGGGGGCGCAGATACGCAGTATTTT. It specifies CAISETGGADTQYF.